This T cell receptor (beta chain) was captured in a study of OX40 agonist ivuxolimab in advanced cancers. Study in general: The study gave patients intravenous ivuxolimab at 0.01 to 10 mg/kg every 2 weeks. Aged roughly 23 to 79 with a mean of approximately 60 years, they were approximately 80% male. Prior checkpoint blockade (anti-PD-1, anti-PD-L1 or anti-CTLA-4) was permitted; roughly 40% had it. Study-wide findings and caveats: Normalized T-cell clonal expansion was also low in a subset of nonresponders.

Germline loops: CDR1 SGHTA, CDR2 FQGTGA. Trimming took 5 bases from V and 5 from J; bases not matched to a gene: 11. The CDR3 has 17 residues. Concerning this clone itself: Its antigen is unidentified.

Profiled with immunoSEQ multiplex PCR; TCRdb holds only in-frame clones, not every one. Among about 49,000 clones listed, around 84% were seen once. The clonotype was recovered from an adult with an advanced solid tumor such as melanoma, head and neck, liver or kidney cancer. The chain has TRBV7-3 and TRBJ2-5, with 13 bases matching TRBD2. The sample in question was CD4+ or CD8+ T cells sorted from blood, obtained in a trial of the OX40 agonist ivuxolimab. The CDR3 region is CASSPRTSGSGRETQYF. CDR3 DNA: TGTGCCAGCAGCCCCCGGACTAGCGGGAGTGGGCGGGAGACCCAGTACTTC.